These 14 T cell receptor beta chains came from one sample sequenced in a study of T cell changes during pregnancy in multiple sclerosis. The repertoire was sequenced with immunoSEQ multiplex PCR; TCRdb's copy has only in-frame clones and lacks some. The data show around 70,000 clones, roughly 94% seen once. The sequencing used peripheral blood, collected in the third trimester of pregnancy. The receptors derive from a female donor with multiple sclerosis, enrolled in a pregnancy study.

The J gene is TRBJ1-3, the V gene TRBV30; 9 bases map to TRBD1. In germline, CDR1 is GTSNPN, CDR2 SVGIG (reference sequence). Trimming removed 0 bases from V and 0 bases from J; junction bases left unmatched: 3. The CDR3 is 16 amino acids. The CDR3 sequence: CAWSVRDRASGNTIYF. The DNA for the CDR3 is TGTGCCTGGAGTGTACGGGACAGGGCCTCTGGAAACACCATATATTTT.

This rearrangement joins TRBV11-2 to TRBJ1-6, with no clear D. The germline gives CDR1 SGHAT, CDR2 FQNNGV. This CDR3 is built from 13 residues. Trimming removed 5 bases from V and 10 bases from J, with 12 bases in between. CDR3 nucleotide sequence: TGTGCCAGCAGCCAAATAACAGAGTCACCCCTCCACTTT. Its translation: CASSQITESPLHF.

The chain recombines TRBV7-3 with TRBJ2-5; a weak D match, TRBD1 (6 bases). With 4 bases removed from V and 2 bases from J, the gap between germline ends came to 8 bases. The CDR3 extends over 13 amino acids. Germline V gene data show CDR1 as SGHTA and CDR2 as FQGTGA. The CDR3 region has the DNA TGTGCCAGCAGCTCACAGGGTCAAGAGACCCAGTACTTC. The encoded protein is CASSSQGQETQYF.

The chain carries TRBV7-2 and TRBJ2-3, with 7 bases matching TRBD1. The length of the CDR3 is 15 residues. The ends lost 5 bases at V and 3 bases at J; junction bases unmatched: 8. CDR1 and CDR2 from the germline V gene are SGHTA and FQGNSA. This chain's CDR3 is CASSPGQPSTDTQYF. As DNA, the CDR3 is TGTGCCAGCAGCCCGGGACAGCCGTCGACAGATACGCAGTATTTT.

The chain has TRBV5-4 and TRBJ2-7; TRBD1 aligns across 7 bases. V was clipped by 1 base and J by 2 bases; unmatched bases: 3. The CDR3 is made up of 14 amino acids. Looked up from germline, CDR1 is SGHNT and CDR2 is YYREEE (reference sequence). CDR3 in amino acids: CASSLTGDPYEQYF. The CDR3 DNA sequence: TGTGCCAGCAGCTTGACAGGGGACCCCTACGAGCAGTACTTC.

The chain couples TRBV7-8 to TRBJ2-3; no definite D call. The CDR3 length is 14 residues. Trimming removed 1 base at V and 2 bases at J, with 7 bases between. CDR1 is SGHVS, CDR2 FQNEAQ, per germline. In nucleotides, the CDR3 is TGTGCCAGCAGCTTAGTCGACAACACAGATACGCAGTATTTT. This encodes CASSLVDNTDTQYF.

V gene TRBV9 combines with J gene TRBJ2-5; D perhaps matches TRBD1 (6 bases). The length of the CDR3 is 14 residues. Germline V lookup: CDR1 SGDLS, CDR2 YYNGEE. Between the trimmed V and J ends, which lost 0 bases and 2 bases, there was a span of 8 bases. The CDR3: CASSVGTVQETQYF. The CDR3 nucleotides read TGTGCCAGCAGCGTAGGGACAGTGCAAGAGACCCAGTACTTC.

The chain recombines TRBV6-5 with TRBJ2-5, with 9 positions matching TRBD2. Looked up from germline, CDR1 is MNHEY and CDR2 is SVGAGI. V shed 2 bases, J shed 7 bases, and the junction held 8 bases outside the gene matches. The CDR3 has 15 amino acids. This chain's CDR3 is CASSYDSGGMGTQYF. The CDR3 bases are TGTGCCAGCAGTTACGATAGCGGGGGTATGGGGACCCAGTACTTC.

The chain employs TRBV7-9 and TRBJ2-7; 7 bases map to TRBD1. Germline lookup yields CDR1 SEHNR and CDR2 FQNEAQ (reference sequence). This CDR3 comprises 14 residues. V lost 3 bases and J lost 7; bases outside the gene matches: 9. The CDR3 here is CASSLGEGAREQYF. The CDR3 DNA reads as TGTGCCAGCAGCTTGGGAGAGGGGGCTCGGGAGCAGTACTTC.

The gene calls are TRBV19 and TRBJ1-2; 7 nucleotides agree with TRBD1. Germline V gene sequence: CDR1 LNHDA, CDR2 SQIVND (reference sequence). V lost 7 bases, J lost 4 bases, and 12 bases stayed unmatched. The CDR3 loop spans 15 amino acids. DNA for the CDR3: TGTGCCAGTACGGGACAGAGTAAGCTTATCTATGGCTACACCTTC. Its translation: CASTGQSKLIYGYTF.

DNA of the CDR3: TGTGCCAGCACCAGAGGACAAGCTCCCCCCCGGCAGTACTTC. Its translation: CASTRGQAPPRQYF. V is TRBV6-5 and J is TRBJ2-7; TRBD1 might be the D (5 bases). The CDR3 is made up of 14 amino acids. The germline V gene encodes CDR1 MNHEY and CDR2 SVGAGI. V was clipped by 7 bases and J by 9 bases, with 22 bases between them.

The chain couples TRBV9 to TRBJ1-4; possible D gene TRBD1, 6 bases. Germline V gene lookup returns CDR1 SGDLS and CDR2 YYNGEE. V was clipped by 3 bases and J by 7 bases, with 16 bases between them. The CDR3 loop spans 15 amino acids. CDR3: CASSASGGVSEKLFF. CDR3 sequence (DNA): TGTGCCAGCAGCGCGAGCGGGGGCGTAAGTGAAAAACTGTTTTTT.

Only a few counts were recorded for this clone. For the CDR3, the DNA is TGCAGCGTTGAACGTGGGACAGGGGATTCGGGTGAGCAGTTCTTC. Protein: CSVERGTGDSGEQFF. This chain uses TRBV29-1 with TRBJ2-1; 10 bases fit TRBD1. Germline V gives CDR1 SQVTM, CDR2 ANQGSEA. V lost 2 bases to trimming and J lost 9 bases; unmatched junction nucleotides: 10. The CDR3 consists of 15 residues.

The V and J genes are TRBV10-2 and TRBJ1-5; 8 bases line up with TRBD1. Losses at the gene ends were 5 bases for V and 1 base for J; bases not matched to a gene: 7. Germline V CDR1 and CDR2: WSHSY, SAAADI. This CDR3 is 16 amino acids long. Here the CDR3 DNA reads TGCGCCAGCAGTCTTACAGGGGGAACAAGCAATCAGCCCCAGCATTTT. Translating gives CASSLTGGTSNQPQHF.